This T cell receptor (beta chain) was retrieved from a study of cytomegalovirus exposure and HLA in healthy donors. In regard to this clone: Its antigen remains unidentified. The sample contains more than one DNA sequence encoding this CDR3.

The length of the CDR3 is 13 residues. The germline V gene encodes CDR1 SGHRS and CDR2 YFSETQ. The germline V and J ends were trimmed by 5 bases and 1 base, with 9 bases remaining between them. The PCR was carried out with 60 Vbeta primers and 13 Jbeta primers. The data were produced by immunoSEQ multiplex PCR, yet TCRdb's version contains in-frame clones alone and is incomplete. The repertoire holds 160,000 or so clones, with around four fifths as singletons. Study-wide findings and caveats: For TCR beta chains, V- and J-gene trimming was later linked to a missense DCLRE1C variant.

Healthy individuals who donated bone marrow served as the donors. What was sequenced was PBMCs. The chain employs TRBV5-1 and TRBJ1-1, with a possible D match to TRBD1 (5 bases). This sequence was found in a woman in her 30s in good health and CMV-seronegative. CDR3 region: CASSFTGNTEAFF. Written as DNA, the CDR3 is TGCGCCAGCAGTTTTACAGGGAACACTGAAGCTTTCTTT. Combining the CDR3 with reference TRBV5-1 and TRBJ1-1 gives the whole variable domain KAGVTQTPRYLIKTRGQQVTLSCSPISGHRSVSWYQQTPGQGLQFLFEYFSETQRNKGNFPGRFSGRQFSNSRSEMNVSTLELGDSALYLCASSFTGNTEAFFGQGTRLTVV.